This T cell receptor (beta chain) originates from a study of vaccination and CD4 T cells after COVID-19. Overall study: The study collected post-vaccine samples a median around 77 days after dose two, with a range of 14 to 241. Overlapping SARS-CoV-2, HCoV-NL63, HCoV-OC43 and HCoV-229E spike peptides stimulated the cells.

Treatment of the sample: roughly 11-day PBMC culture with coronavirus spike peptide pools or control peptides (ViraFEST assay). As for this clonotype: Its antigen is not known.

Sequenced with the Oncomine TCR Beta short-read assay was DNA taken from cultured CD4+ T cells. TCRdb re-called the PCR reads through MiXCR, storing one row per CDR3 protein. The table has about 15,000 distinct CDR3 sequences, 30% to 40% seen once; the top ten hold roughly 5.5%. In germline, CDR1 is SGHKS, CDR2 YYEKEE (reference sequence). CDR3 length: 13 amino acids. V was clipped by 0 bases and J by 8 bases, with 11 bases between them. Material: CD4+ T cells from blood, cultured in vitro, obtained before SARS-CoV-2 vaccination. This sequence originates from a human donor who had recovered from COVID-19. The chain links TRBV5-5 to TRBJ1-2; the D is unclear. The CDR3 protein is CASSLVSGSGYTF. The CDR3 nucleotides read TGTGCCAGCAGCTTGGTGTCGGGATCGGGCTACACCTTC.